The 18 T cell receptor beta chains listed next were all sequenced from one sample in a study of Graves' ophthalmopathy and Graves' hyperthyroidism. TCR beta CDR3 amplification used RNA transcripts. The first-round RT-PCR employed HTBI primers together with the Qiagen OneStep RT-PCR kit. A multiplex PCR was then performed as the second round. TCRdb reprocessed the multiplex PCR reads with MiXCR, giving one entry per CDR3 protein. Of fewer than 400,000 distinct CDR3 sequences detected, approximately 16% appear once; the ten largest clones hold roughly 1.4%. The sample was peripheral blood. Every receptor here comes from a woman aged 18-29 years with Graves' ophthalmopathy.

This clonotype has ten or more counts. The rearrangement links TRBV5-6 to TRBJ1-1; D gene ambiguous. Germline lookup yields CDR1 SGHDT and CDR2 YYEEEE. The CDR3 consists of 15 residues. Trimming removed 4 bases from V and 0 bases from J, with 13 bases in between. CDR3 bases: TGTGCCAGCAGCCCAAGTTTAGGTATGAACACTGAAGCTTTCTTT. Amino acid sequence: CASSPSLGMNTEAFF.

This chain links TRBV6-5 with TRBJ1-1; 8 bases line up with TRBD1. The CDR3 covers 16 residues. Trimming at V came to 2 bases and at J to 1 base, leaving 6 bases not matched to a gene. Germline CDR1 is MNHEY and CDR2 is SVGAGI. The CDR3 protein is CASSYTLGTGNTEAFF. The CDR3 region has the DNA TGTGCCAGCAGTTACACGTTGGGGACAGGGAACACTGAAGCTTTCTTT.

This clonotype showed up many times. The chain couples TRBV28 to TRBJ1-1; 8 bases match TRBD1. J was trimmed by 0 bases and V by 5 bases; bases with no gene match: 8. This CDR3 has 16 residues. CDR1 and CDR2 (germline): MDHEN, SYDVKM. CDR3 nucleotides: TGTGCCAGCAGTCCTTCCCCAGGGGGCCTGAACACTGAAGCTTTCTTT. Amino acids: CASSPSPGGLNTEAFF.

This clonotype was observed many times. The chain couples TRBV6-4 to TRBJ2-7; TRBD2 agrees at 15 bases. In germline, CDR1 is MRHNA, CDR2 SNTAGT. There are 17 residues in the CDR3. V shed 7 bases, J shed 1 base, and the junction held 8 bases outside the gene matches. DNA for the CDR3: TGTGCCAGCACCGGGACTAGCGGGAGGTCGCCGTCCTACGAGCAGTACTTC. Translating gives CASTGTSGRSPSYEQYF.

This clonotype has at least ten counts. The V call is TRBV6-1, the J call TRBJ1-6; perhaps TRBD1 as D (5 bases). The CDR3 consists of 18 residues. Trimming shortened V by 4 bases and J by 0 bases, and 16 bases separated the two germline ends. Per the germline V gene, CDR1 is MNHNS and CDR2 is SASEGT. The CDR3 nucleotides are TGTGCCAGCAGTGCCTCTTTAAGGGGTAGCTCCTATAATTCACCCCTCCACTTT. Its protein is CASSASLRGSSYNSPLHF.

In this sample, this clonotype turned up many times. V is TRBV19 and J is TRBJ2-2; the D gene is possibly TRBD1 (6 bases). V lost 1 base and J 4 bases, leaving 19 bases between the germline ends. Germline CDR1 reads LNHDA; CDR2 reads SQIVND (reference sequence). This CDR3 is 18 amino acids long. This CDR3 is CASSIVRAPQGSTGELFF. The CDR3 DNA sequence: TGTGCCAGTAGTATAGTGCGGGCCCCCCAGGGGAGCACCGGGGAGCTGTTTTTT.

This clonotype was counted ten times or more. The chain couples TRBV6-5 to TRBJ1-3, with D possibly matching TRBD1 (6 bases). The CDR3 runs 16 residues. V lost 2 bases and J 3 bases, leaving 14 bases between the germline ends. The germline V gene encodes CDR1 MNHEY and CDR2 SVGAGI. The CDR3: CASSYSARGGGNTIYF. The CDR3 DNA reads as TGTGCCAGCAGTTACAGCGCGAGAGGGGGTGGAAACACCATATATTTT.

There are many counts of this clonotype. The V and J genes are TRBV6-2 or TRBV6-3 and TRBJ1-1; D might be TRBD1 (6 bases). Germline V lookup: CDR1 MNHEY, CDR2 SVGEGT. CDR3 length: 15 residues. Trimming removed 0 bases at V and 1 base at J, with 9 bases between. The CDR3 DNA reads TGTGCCAGCAGTTACTCCCCACAGGGGAACACTGAAGCTTTCTTT. Residues: CASSYSPQGNTEAFF.

This clonotype was found many times. The DNA for the CDR3 is TGTGCCAGCAGTGACTACGGGACACCAAACCTTGAAGCTTTCTTT. It specifies CASSDYGTPNLEAFF. This chain connects TRBV2 to TRBJ1-1; D is possibly TRBD1 (6 bases). Germline CDR1 is SNHLY and CDR2 is FYNNEI. The V end lost 3 bases, the J end lost 7 bases, and 18 bases lay between the germline ends. The CDR3 contains 15 residues.

In this sample, this clonotype turned up many times. The chain combines TRBV3-1 with TRBJ2-5; the D gene is possibly TRBD2 (6 bases). The CDR3 loop spans 15 amino acids. Trimming cost V 0 bases and J 3 bases, with 11 bases left between them. CDR1 LGHDT and CDR2 YNNKEL come from the germline V gene (reference sequence). The CDR3 reads CASSQDMASEETQYF. DNA of the CDR3: TGTGCCAGCAGCCAAGATATGGCTAGCGAAGAGACCCAGTACTTC.

This clonotype has a count of ten or more. This sequence joins TRBV11-2 and TRBJ2-7; tentatively, D is TRBD1 or TRBD2 (5 bases each). This CDR3 contains 13 residues. Trimming removed 4 bases from V and 6 bases from J, with 13 bases in between. The germline CDR1 and CDR2 sequences are SGHAT and FQNNGV. The CDR3 is CASSYRGGGEQYF. The CDR3 nucleotides are TGTGCCAGCAGCTATAGGGGTGGGGGCGAGCAGTACTTC.

The J gene is TRBJ2-5, the V gene TRBV20-1; possible D gene TRBD2, 5 bases. The germline V gene encodes CDR1 DFQATT and CDR2 SNEGSKA (reference sequence). Trimming took 2 bases from V and 5 from J, leaving 18 bases between them. The CDR3 is made up of 15 amino acids. CDR3 amino acids: CSARYGRGGGETQYF. CDR3 coding DNA: TGCAGTGCTAGATATGGGCGTGGAGGAGGCGAGACCCAGTACTTC.

The chain links TRBV11-1 to TRBJ2-5, with a possible D match to TRBD1 (7 bases). This CDR3 region has 16 residues. Germline values: CDR1 SGHAT, CDR2 FQDESV (reference sequence). V was shortened by 5 bases and J by 1 base, with 17 bases between the two germline ends. CDR3 residues: CASSPKGAGFQETQYF. As DNA, the CDR3 is TGTGCCAGCAGCCCCAAGGGGGCGGGATTCCAAGAGACCCAGTACTTC.

A word on this clonotype: A much bigger clone sits one base away, suggesting this may be a read error. The chain links TRBV28 to TRBJ1-2, with D possibly being TRBD1 (6 bases). Germline V gene data show CDR1 as MDHEN and CDR2 as SYDVKM. Trimming pared 7 bases from V and 4 bases from J, leaving 10 bases between. This CDR3 spans 12 amino acids. The CDR3 here is CASIGTLYGYTF. The CDR3 DNA reads as TGTGCCAGCATCGGGACACTCTATGGCTACACCTTC.

V and J are TRBV6-1 and TRBJ1-3; D unresolved. V was cut by 7 bases and J by 8 bases, with 9 bases left in between. In germline, CDR1 is MNHNS, CDR2 SASEGT. CDR3 length: 11 residues. CDR3 sequence reads: CASTAEDTIYF. Written as DNA, the CDR3 is TGTGCCAGCACCGCTGAGGACACCATATATTTT.

The V and J genes are TRBV7-3 and TRBJ2-2, with 10 bases that match TRBD1. Germline V gene lookup returns CDR1 SGHTA and CDR2 FQGTGA. With V trimmed by 8 bases and J by 2 bases, 14 bases remained unmatched. The CDR3 has 18 residues. The DNA for the CDR3 is TGTGCCAGCCGTAAGACAGGGGGCCCCCGAAGTAACACCGGGGAGCTGTTTTTT. Amino acid sequence: CASRKTGGPRSNTGELFF.

This chain connects TRBV24-1 to TRBJ1-2; unclear D gene. Looked up from germline, CDR1 is KGHDR and CDR2 is SFDVKD. This CDR3 has 14 amino acids. Deletions cut 3 bases from V and 1 base from J, with 8 bases between. CDR3 amino acids: CATSDLDGNYGYTF. The CDR3, as DNA: TGTGCCACCAGTGATCTGGACGGTAACTATGGCTACACCTTC.

The table lists this clonotype with many counts. The genes are TRBV5-5 and TRBJ2-7; D is undetermined. The V gene lost 2 bases and the J gene lost 3 bases, with 12 bases spanning the gap. The CDR3 totals 14 residues. Germline V gives CDR1 SGHKS, CDR2 YYEKEE (reference sequence). The chain's CDR3 is CASSLVGPGYEQYF. Here the CDR3 DNA reads TGTGCCAGCAGCTTAGTCGGTCCAGGCTACGAGCAGTACTTC. Looking up the rest from reference TRBV5-5 and TRBJ2-7 gives the full variable domain: DAGVTQSPTHLIKTRGQQVTLRCSPISGHKSVSWYQQVLGQGPQFIFQYYEKEERGRGNFPDRFSARQFPNYSSELNVNALLLGDSALYLCASSLVGPGYEQYFGPGTRLTVT.